This entry features one TCR beta chain sequence. The source of the sample is a study of blood T cell repertoires in COVID-19. At the level of the study: Acute and convalescent COVID-19 specimens originated in the United States, Italy and Spain. T cells, B-cell-depleted T cells, or PBMCs provided the cDNA or gDNA that served as material.

Per the original methods: For nucleated cells, counts were estimated from reference gene primer amplification. Here immunoSEQ multiplex PCR was the method, and the copy in TCRdb shows in-frame clones only, minus some. V and J calls and clone size follow that table, whereas D and trimming were derived from the DNA. This sample has 80,000 to 100,000 clones, with 86% found just once. From germline, CDR1 is SGHAT and CDR2 FQNNGV. This CDR3 is built from 13 residues. V lost 6 bases and J lost 4; bases outside the gene matches: 6. The chain recombines TRBV11-2 with TRBJ2-7; TRBD1 matches at 7 bases. The receptor was isolated from a woman aged 80 or older in a cohort sampled during active or convalescent COVID-19. The sequencing sample was made of peripheral blood. The CDR3 here is CASRNRGTYEQYF. The CDR3 nucleotides read TGTGCCAGCAGAAACAGGGGAACTTACGAGCAGTACTTC.